The T cell receptor beta chain under discussion was sequenced for a study of T cells in Graves' hyperthyroidism and ophthalmopathy (dated by TCRdb to about 2019). Regarding the study in general: Peripheral blood samples were taken at the time of initial diagnosis, prior to any treatment. A discovery cohort of roughly 100 patients, roughly 40 with Graves' ophthalmopathy and 57 with stable Graves' hyperthyroidism, was used to find distinguishing TCR V-J signatures. Prospective prediction of ophthalmopathy was tested in an independent validation cohort of some 19 hyperthyroidism patients and 15 to 17 patients who later progressed to ophthalmopathy. The approximately 97 discovery patients were randomly divided into training and test sets at a 7:3 ratio. The study also compared thyroid tissue and blood T-cell repertoires from several Graves' hyperthyroidism patients. Once sampling was done, hyperthyroidism patients were given methimazole at a starting dose of 30 mg daily, whereas ophthalmopathy patients were given high-dose intravenous methylprednisolone. The paper reports TCR Vbeta CDR3 sequencing of more than 120 peripheral blood samples: approximately 41 ophthalmopathy, about 75 hyperthyroidism and roughly 17 progressor patients. Overall study results and their limits: In validation, the model predicted progression to ophthalmopathy a median of approximately 6.6 months before onset, with 70% to 71% sensitivity and 72.22% specificity. No statistical method was used to set the sample size in advance, and investigators knew the group allocation. Blood samples also contained most of the expanded thyroid clonotypes (frequency above 0.001), which suggests that blood repertoires may reflect thyroid immune responses. A 13 V-J signature model separated ophthalmopathy from stable hyperthyroidism, with nearly 90% sensitivity and roughly 84% specificity in cross-validation and 80%/75% in testing.

The V and J ends are trimmed by 1 base and 19 bases, leaving 20 bases between them. The CDR3 measures 14 amino acids from cysteine to phenylalanine. The read is trimmed to its CDR3 DNA, 42 bases read in frame from base 1. CDR1 SGHNT and CDR2 YENEEA were looked up in the germline V gene. About this clonotype itself: Its cognate antigen has yet to be identified. Nothing much larger sits one base from this clone, and base qualities are not available.

Amplification of TCR beta CDR3 regions was carried out from RNA transcripts. The first round of RT-PCR for the TCR CDR3 was performed with the HTBI primer set and the Qiagen OneStep RT-PCR kit. A second multiplex PCR round built the libraries, followed by size selection and purification. Sequencing of the libraries was done on an Illumina HiSeq2000 using paired-end 100 bp reads. Per the source publication's procedure: SOAPnuke was used to process the raw data, removing reads that contained adapters or uncalled bases, had a mean Phred below 15, or lacked an exact match to the constant primer or identifier. COPE v1.2.5 was used to merge high-quality paired reads, and clonotypes were defined as unique nucleotide sequences. Clonotypes were aligned to IMGT TRBV, TRBD and TRBJ reference segments using MiTCR v1.1. Analysis was restricted to V-J combinations with a frequency above 0.0001, which covered roughly 99% of repertoires. The TCS score was defined as the ratio of F50 (clonal expansion) to E x V (chaos), calculated using BLOSUM62-based TCRdist between CDR3 peptides within each V-J. Welch's t-statistics and random forest reduced around 520 V-J features to roughly 13, which were used in a naive Bayes classifier (R e1071). The public sequencing data were trimmed at Q25 with fastp and processed into clonotypes with MiXCR by TCRdb, which kept only in-frame beta chains. Every CDR3 protein is listed once, alongside the most common genes and DNA of its rows. TCRdb's processing, not the authors', yielded these V and J calls. Present in this sample are roughly 420,000 distinct CDR3 sequences, less than 20% of which were seen just once. Roughly 15% of the sample is taken by the ten largest.

Stable Graves' hyperthyroidism was defined as the absence of progression to ophthalmopathy over 18 months of follow-up. Hyperthyroidism patients were newly diagnosed, had a disease duration of under 2 months, and were aged 18 to 65 years. Patients with uncontrolled infections, other autoimmune diseases, pregnancy or lactation were excluded. Diagnoses were based on clinical symptoms, serum thyroxine and TRAb, thyroid ultrasound and orbital computed tomography. PBMCs were separated from 7.5 to 10 ml of fresh peripheral blood using Ficoll-Paque density gradient centrifugation. Trizol reagent was used to extract total RNA, and RNA quality was then checked on an Agilent 2100 Bioanalyzer.

The sample comprised blood. The sequence is built from TRBV11-3 and TRBJ1-6, and TRBD1 may be the D gene, going by 6 matching bases. The source of this sequence is a woman aged 18-29 years with Graves' hyperthyroidism. The CDR3 reads as follows: CASSLVGTSMVVHF. The DNA sequence is as follows: TGTGCCAGCAGCTTAGTTGGGACAAGCATGGTTGTACACTTT. The full variable domain, completed from the reference TRBV11-3 and TRBJ1-6 proteins outside the CDR3, reads EAGVVQSPRYKIIEKKQPVAFWCNPISGHNTLYWYLQNLGQGPELLIRYENEEAVDDSQLPKDRFSAERLKGVDSTLKIQPAELGDSAVYLCASSLVGTSMVVHFGNGTRLTVT.